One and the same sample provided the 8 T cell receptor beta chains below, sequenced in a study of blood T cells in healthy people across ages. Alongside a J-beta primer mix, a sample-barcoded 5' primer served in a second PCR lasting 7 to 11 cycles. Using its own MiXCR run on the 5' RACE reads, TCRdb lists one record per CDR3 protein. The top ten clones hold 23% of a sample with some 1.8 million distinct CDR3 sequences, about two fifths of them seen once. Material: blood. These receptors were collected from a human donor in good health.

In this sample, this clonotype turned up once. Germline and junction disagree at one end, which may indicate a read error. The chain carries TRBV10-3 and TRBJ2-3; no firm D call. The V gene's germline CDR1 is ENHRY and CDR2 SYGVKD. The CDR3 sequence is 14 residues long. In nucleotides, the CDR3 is TGTGCCATCAGTGAGTCCACAGCCACAGATACGCGGTATTTT. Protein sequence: CAISESTATDTRYF.

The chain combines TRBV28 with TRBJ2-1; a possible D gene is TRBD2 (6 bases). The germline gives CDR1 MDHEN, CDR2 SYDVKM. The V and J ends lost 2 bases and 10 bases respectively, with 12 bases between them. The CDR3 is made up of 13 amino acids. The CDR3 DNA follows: TGTGCCAGCAGTTTAAATTATGGAGGGGAGCAGTTCTTC. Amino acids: CASSLNYGGEQFF.

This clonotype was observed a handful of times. As DNA, the CDR3 is TGTGCCACCAGCACCCGGTGGGCCCACTATGGCTACACCTTC. This codes for CATSTRWAHYGYTF. The V call is TRBV15, the J call TRBJ1-2, with D unclear. This CDR3 is 14 amino acids long. Trimming took off 4 bases at V and 3 bases at J, with 12 bases between the two ends. Germline lookup yields CDR1 LNHNV and CDR2 YYDKDF (reference sequence).

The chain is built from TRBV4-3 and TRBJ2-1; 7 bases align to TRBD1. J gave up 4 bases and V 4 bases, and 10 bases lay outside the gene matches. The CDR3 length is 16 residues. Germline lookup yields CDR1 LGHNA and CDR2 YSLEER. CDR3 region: CASSLARGTAYNEQFF. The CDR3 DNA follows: TGCGCCAGCAGCCTCGCCAGGGGGACGGCGTACAATGAGCAGTTCTTC.

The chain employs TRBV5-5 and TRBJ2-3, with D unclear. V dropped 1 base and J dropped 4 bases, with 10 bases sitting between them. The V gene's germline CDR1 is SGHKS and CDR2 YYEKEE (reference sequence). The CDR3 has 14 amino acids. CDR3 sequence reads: CASSLPSRADTQYF. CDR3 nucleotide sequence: TGTGCCAGCAGCTTGCCTTCTAGGGCAGATACGCAGTATTTT. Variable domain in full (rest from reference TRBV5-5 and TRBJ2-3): DAGVTQSPTHLIKTRGQQVTLRCSPISGHKSVSWYQQVLGQGPQFIFQYYEKEERGRGNFPDRFSARQFPNYSSELNVNALLLGDSALYLCASSLPSRADTQYFGPGTRLTVL.

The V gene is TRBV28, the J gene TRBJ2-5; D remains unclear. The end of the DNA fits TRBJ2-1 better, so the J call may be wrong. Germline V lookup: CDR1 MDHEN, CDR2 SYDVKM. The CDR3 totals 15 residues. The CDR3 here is CASSWETISGETQFF. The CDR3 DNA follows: TGTGCCAGCAGTTGGGAAACGATTAGTGGTGAGACCCAGTTCTTC.

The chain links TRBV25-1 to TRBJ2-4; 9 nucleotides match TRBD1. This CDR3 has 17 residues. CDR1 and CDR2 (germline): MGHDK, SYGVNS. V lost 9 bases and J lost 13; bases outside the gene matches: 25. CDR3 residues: CASPLRDRVLLSWEQYF. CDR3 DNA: TGTGCCAGTCCTCTCCGGGACAGGGTCCTTCTGTCGTGGGAGCAGTACTTC.

The CDR3 DNA is TGTGCCAGCCGTCCGAACATCTCTTATAGCAATCAGCCCCAGCATTTT. It translates to CASRPNISYSNQPQHF. The chain is built from TRBV6-2 or TRBV6-3 and TRBJ1-5; D is unresolved. The V gene's germline CDR1 is MNHEY and CDR2 SVGEGT. CDR3 length equals 16 residues. Trimming removed 8 bases from V and 0 bases from J, with 17 bases in between.